Shown below are 27 T cell receptor beta chains from a single sample sequenced in a study of breast tumors, draining lymph nodes, adjacent tissues. MiXCR, run by TCRdb on the multiplex PCR reads, gives a single entry per CDR3 protein. The sample records about 220,000 distinct CDR3 sequences, roughly a third being singletons. The lymph nodes were axillary draining lymph nodes from breast cancer patients. Sequences were obtained from axillary lymph node tissue. Source of these receptors: a female donor with breast cancer. Some clones in this sample may be carry-over from other donors' samples.

The rearrangement links TRBV12-3 or TRBV12-4 to TRBJ1-4; D is ambiguous. This CDR3 has 18 residues. The V end lost 3 bases, the J end lost 8 bases, and 25 bases lay between the germline ends. CDR3 sequence (DNA): TGTGCCAGCAGTTTTAGAGGGAGCCTAGCGGGGATTGAAGAAAAACTGTTTTTT. Translated: CASSFRGSLAGIEEKLFF.

This chain connects TRBV7-2 to TRBJ2-7, with 7 positions matching TRBD2. The V and J ends lost 1 base and 3 bases, in that order; junction bases with no gene match: 9. Per germline, CDR1 SGHTA and CDR2 FQGNSA. CDR3 length: 16 residues. The CDR3 protein is CASSLVGGGESYEQYF. The CDR3 region has the DNA TGTGCCAGCAGCTTAGTGGGCGGGGGAGAGAGCTACGAGCAGTACTTC.

A remark on this clonotype: This clone may be a read error of a much larger clone one base away. The genes are TRBV11-3 and TRBJ2-7, with D unclear. Per germline, CDR1 SGHNT and CDR2 YENEEA. The CDR3 sequence is 12 residues long. The CDR3 DNA reads as TGTGCCAGCAGCCTCCCCCCCTACGAGGAGTACTTC. Translation: CASSLPPYEEYF.

A word on this clonotype: A much larger clone is a single base away; this may be a read error. This CDR3 reads CASSLGSSNYGYAF. The DNA for the CDR3 is TGTGCCAGCAGTTTAGGTTCATCTAACTATGGCTACGCCTTC. The rearrangement uses TRBV12-3 or TRBV12-4 and TRBJ1-2; D call uncertain. The CDR3 is 14 residues long.

Regarding this clonotype: Just one base apart from a much larger clone, this may be a read error. This chain uses TRBV7-9 with TRBJ2-1; 7 nucleotides match TRBD1. The CDR3 runs 11 residues. From germline, CDR1 is SEHNR and CDR2 FQNEAQ (reference sequence). The CDR3 loop is CTSNDRDEQFF. The CDR3 region has the DNA TGTACCAGCAACGACAGGGATGAGCAGTTCTTC.

This clonotype was recorded many times. The chain's CDR3 is CASSQRTGYGYTF. The CDR3 region has the DNA TGCGCCAGCAGCCAAAGGACAGGGTATGGCTACACCTTC. The chain joins TRBV4-1 to TRBJ1-2; 8 bases line up with TRBD1. Germline-derived CDR1 and CDR2 are MGHRA and YSYEKL. This CDR3 is 13 amino acids long. Losses at the gene ends were 2 bases for V and 5 bases for J; bases not matched to a gene: 1.

This clonotype was seen many times. V and J are TRBV13 and TRBJ2-2; D is unresolved. CDR1 PRHDT and CDR2 FYEKMQ come from the germline V gene (reference sequence). CDR3 length: 15 amino acids. V was shortened by 8 bases and J by 1 base, with 14 bases between the two germline ends. CDR3: CASSRQARNTGELFF. The CDR3 nucleotides read TGTGCCAGCTCTCGCCAGGCGCGGAACACCGGGGAGCTGTTTTTT.

This clonotype was observed at least ten times. The chain combines TRBV24-1 with TRBJ1-2, with 7 bases matching TRBD1. This CDR3 is 17 amino acids long. V was pared by 3 bases and J by 4 bases, with 13 bases of the junction left unmatched. Germline V gives CDR1 KGHDR, CDR2 SFDVKD. CDR3 coding DNA: TGTGCCACCAGTGATAGTACCAGGGGGAATACAGGCTATGGCTACACCTTC. Residues: CATSDSTRGNTGYGYTF.

Ten or more counts support this clonotype. The V and J genes are TRBV20-1 and TRBJ2-1; D might be TRBD1 or TRBD2, each matching 5 bases. Germline assignment: CDR1 DFQATT and CDR2 SNEGSKA (reference sequence). The length of the CDR3 is 14 residues. Trimming removed 5 bases from V and 5 bases from J, with 16 bases in between. CDR3 protein: CSASGWGPNNEQFF. CDR3 bases: TGCAGTGCTTCCGGCTGGGGACCGAACAATGAGCAGTTCTTC.

This sequence joins TRBV7-2 and TRBJ1-1; 7 nucleotides agree with TRBD1. CDR3 size: 16 residues. V shed 6 bases, J shed 0 bases, and the junction held 10 bases outside the gene matches. CDR1 SGHTA and CDR2 FQGNSA come from the germline V gene. The CDR3 DNA reads TGTGCCAGCAGGGAGGGGGACAGACTAATGAACACTGAAGCTTTCTTT. This codes for CASREGDRLMNTEAFF. Together with reference TRBV7-2 and TRBJ1-1, the CDR3 gives the full variable domain: GAGVSQSPSNKVTEKGKDVELRCDPISGHTALYWYRQSLGQGLEFLIYFQGNSAPDKSGLPSDRFSAERTGGSVSTLTIQRTQQEDSAVYLCASREGDRLMNTEAFFGQGTRLTVV.

Worth noting for this clonotype: A junction boundary mismatches the germline segment, possibly from a read error. V and J are TRBV11-2 and TRBJ2-6; the D gene could be TRBD1 or TRBD2 (6 bases each). Germline CDR1 reads SGHAT; CDR2 reads FQNNGV. CDR3 length: 11 residues. The CDR3: CASSFGGREAF. CDR3 in DNA: TGTGCCAGCAGCTTTGGGGGGCGTGAAGCTTTC.

This clonotype turned up a few times. The chain couples TRBV18 to TRBJ2-3, with D possibly TRBD2 on 6 matching bases. Trimming left V 3 bases short and J 6 bases short, with 13 bases between. CDR3 size: 14 residues. Germline V gives CDR1 KGHSH, CDR2 LQKENI. The CDR3: CASSPLGGADTQYF. CDR3 coding DNA: TGTGCCAGCTCACCTTTAGGAGGGGCTGATACGCAGTATTTT.

At least ten counts were recorded for this clonotype. The rearrangement uses TRBV7-2 and TRBJ2-7; no clear D gene. The length of the CDR3 is 13 residues. Germline V gene data show CDR1 as SGHTA and CDR2 as FQGNSA. Trimming removed 0 bases at V and 2 bases at J, with 5 bases between. The CDR3 region is CASSLAQTYEQYF. The CDR3 nucleotides read TGTGCCAGCAGCTTAGCGCAGACCTACGAGCAGTACTTC. The full variable domain, in which reference TRBV7-2 and TRBJ2-7 provide the parts outside the CDR3, is GAGVSQSPSNKVTEKGKDVELRCDPISGHTALYWYRQSLGQGLEFLIYFQGNSAPDKSGLPSDRFSAERTGGSVSTLTIQRTQQEDSAVYLCASSLAQTYEQYFGPGTRLTVT.

This clonotype was seen at least ten times. J is TRBJ1-6 and V is TRBV13; perhaps TRBD1 as D (6 bases). There are 16 residues in the CDR3. CDR1 PRHDT and CDR2 FYEKMQ come from the germline V gene (reference sequence). V was shortened by 5 bases and J by 7 bases, with 18 bases between the two germline ends. This CDR3 reads CASSRRGGAINSPLHF. The CDR3 bases are TGTGCCAGCAGCCGACGGGGGGGGGCAATAAATTCACCCCTCCACTTT.

The chain combines TRBV2 with TRBJ1-5; 9 positions match TRBD1. V lost 4 bases and J lost 0; bases outside the gene matches: 10. The germline gives CDR1 SNHLY, CDR2 FYNNEI. This CDR3 is built from 18 residues. CDR3 in DNA: TGTGCCAGCAGTGCCACGACAGGGGGGCTTTATAGCAATCAGCCCCAGCATTTT. It encodes CASSATTGGLYSNQPQHF. Full variable domain (missing parts from reference TRBV2 and TRBJ1-5): EPEVTQTPSHQVTQMGQEVILRCVPISNHLYFYWYRQILGQKVEFLVSFYNNEISEKSEIFDDQFSVERPDGSNFTLKIRSTKLEDSAMYFCASSATTGGLYSNQPQHFGDGTRLSIL.

The chain has TRBV20-1 and TRBJ1-4; no definite D call. Looked up from germline, CDR1 is DFQATT and CDR2 is SNEGSKA (reference sequence). V dropped 0 bases and J dropped 7 bases, with 3 bases sitting between them. The CDR3 sequence is 11 residues long. For the CDR3, the DNA is TGCAGTGCTAGAGATTCTGAAAAACTGTTTTTT. The encoded protein is CSARDSEKLFF.

This clonotype has at least ten counts. The chain's CDR3 is CASSLKGTRGKLFF. The CDR3 coding sequence is TGTGCCAGCAGCTTGAAGGGTACCCGTGGAAAACTGTTTTTT. J is TRBJ1-4 and V is TRBV5-8; D is unclear. CDR1 is SGHTS, CDR2 YDEGEE, per germline. Trimming left V 1 base short and J 10 bases short, with 14 bases between. This CDR3 is 14 amino acids long.

The chain joins TRBV18 to TRBJ2-3; weak D call: TRBD2 (6 bases). The CDR3 has 15 residues. V lost 2 bases and J 2 bases, leaving 11 bases between the germline ends. From germline, CDR1 is KGHSH and CDR2 LQKENI. The CDR3 here is CASSPRDLNTDTQYF. The DNA of the CDR3 is TGTGCCAGCTCACCAAGGGACTTGAACACAGATACGCAGTATTTT. The full variable domain, with the rest looked up from reference TRBV18 and TRBJ2-3, is NAGVMQNPRHLVRRRGQEARLRCSPMKGHSHVYWYRQLPEEGLKFMVYLQKENIIDESGMPKERFSAEFPKEGPSILRIQQVVRGDSAAYFCASSPRDLNTDTQYFGPGTRLTVL.

The chain links TRBV28 to TRBJ2-7, with D possibly matching TRBD2 (5 bases). CDR3 length: 17 amino acids. Germline CDR1 reads MDHEN; CDR2 reads SYDVKM. The V and J ends lost 3 bases and 3 bases respectively, with 21 bases between them. This CDR3 is CASSFPPRPSGLYEQYF. DNA of the CDR3: TGTGCCAGCAGTTTCCCTCCTCGGCCTTCCGGACTCTACGAGCAGTACTTC.

With regard to this clonotype: Given a much more abundant clone one base away, this may be a read error. This sequence joins TRBV19 and TRBJ2-5; D possibly corresponds to TRBD1 (6 bases). V lost 8 bases and J lost 7, with 23 bases in between. The CDR3 has 15 residues. Per germline, CDR1 LNHDA and CDR2 SQIVND (reference sequence). CDR3 coding DNA: TGTGCCAGTGGTTCCTCGCCAGGGGTAAAAGGGACCCAGTACTTC. This sequence encodes CASGSSPGVKGTQYF.

This clonotype was seen many times. The CDR3 protein is CASSNGPGSGANVLTF. CDR3 bases: TGTGCCAGCTCCAACGGGCCGGGTTCTGGGGCCAACGTCCTGACTTTC. This chain uses TRBV11-2 with TRBJ2-6; D is unclear. This CDR3 is 16 amino acids long. Germline lookup yields CDR1 SGHAT and CDR2 FQNNGV. V shed 8 bases and J shed 1 base, with 15 bases lying between them.

Worth noting for this clonotype: At one of its ends the junction is not consistent with the germline gene, which may arise from a read error. V usage is TRBV18 and J usage is TRBJ2-1; 10 nucleotides line up with TRBD1. CDR1 is KGHSH, CDR2 LQKENI, per germline. The CDR3 contains 16 residues. The DNA of the CDR3 is TGTGCCAGCTCACCACAGGGGACAGGGGCGGAAAATGAGCAGTCCTTC. Amino acid sequence: CASSPQGTGAENEQSF.

The chain couples TRBV10-3 to TRBJ1-3, with D perhaps matching TRBD1 (5 bases). The CDR3 is made up of 18 amino acids. With 11 bases removed from V and 0 bases from J, the gap between germline ends came to 26 bases. Looked up from germline, CDR1 is ENHRY and CDR2 is SYGVKD. CDR3 sequence (DNA): TGTGCCTCCCGGGGAGCCGGGGGTCCACGCCACTCTGGAAACACCATATATTTT. Translated, it gives CASRGAGGPRHSGNTIYF.

This clonotype was found many times. This chain joins TRBV19 and TRBJ2-1; 8 bases line up with TRBD2. Germline-derived CDR1 and CDR2 are LNHDA and SQIVND (reference sequence). The CDR3 covers 15 residues. The V segment lost 4 bases and the J segment 7 bases; nucleotides outside the gene matches: 9. CDR3 nucleotide sequence: TGTGCCAGTAGTAGAGTCGGGGGGGCGGGGAATGAGCAGTTCTTC. This translates into CASSRVGGAGNEQFF.

This clonotype was observed many times. This chain connects TRBV6-5 to TRBJ1-4; 9 nucleotides line up with TRBD1. Looked up from germline, CDR1 is MNHEY and CDR2 is SVGAGI. V trimming: 6 bases; J trimming: 4 bases; junction bases outside the gene matches: 3. The CDR3 runs to 14 residues. The CDR3 nucleotides read TGTGCCAGCAGGAAGACAGGGGGTAATGAAAAACTGTTTTTT. The encoded protein is CASRKTGGNEKLFF.

Many counts were recorded for this clonotype. This chain connects TRBV20-1 to TRBJ2-1; 10 nucleotides align to TRBD2. The V gene's germline CDR1 is DFQATT and CDR2 SNEGSKA (reference sequence). With 4 bases clipped from V and 8 bases from J, the junction kept 14 bases outside the gene matches. CDR3 length: 16 amino acids. The CDR3 bases are TGCAGTGCTAAGGAGCTAGCGGGAGAGGGTTGGGATGAGCAGTTCTTC. Translation: CSAKELAGEGWDEQFF.

A note on this clonotype: One junction end disagrees with the germline gene, perhaps due to a read error. The chain recombines TRBV9 with TRBJ1-5; the D gene is possibly TRBD1 (5 bases). The CDR3 is 14 amino acids. Per germline, CDR1 SGDLS and CDR2 YYNGEE. This CDR3 reads CASSAGRANQPQPF. The CDR3 bases are TGTGCCAGCAGCGCAGGCAGGGCGAATCAGCCCCAGCCCTTT. Supplemented by reference TRBV9 and TRBJ1-5, the full variable domain reads DSGVTQTPKHLITATGQRVTLRCSPRSGDLSVYWYQQSLDQGLQFLIQYYNGEERAKGNILERFSAQQFPDLHSELNLSSLELGDSALYFCASSAGRANQPQPFGDGTRLSIL.